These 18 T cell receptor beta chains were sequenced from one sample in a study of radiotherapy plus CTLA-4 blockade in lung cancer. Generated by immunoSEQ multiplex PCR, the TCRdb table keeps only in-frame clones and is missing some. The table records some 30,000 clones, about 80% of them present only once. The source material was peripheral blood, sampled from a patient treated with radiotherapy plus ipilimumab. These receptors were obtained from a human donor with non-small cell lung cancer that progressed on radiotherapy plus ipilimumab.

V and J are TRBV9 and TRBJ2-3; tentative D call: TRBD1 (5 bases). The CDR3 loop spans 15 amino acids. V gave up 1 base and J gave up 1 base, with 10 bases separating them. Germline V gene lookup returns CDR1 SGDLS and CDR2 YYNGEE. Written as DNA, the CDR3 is TGTGCCAGCAGCGTAAAGGGGTCTCGCACAGATACGCAGTATTTT. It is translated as CASSVKGSRTDTQYF.

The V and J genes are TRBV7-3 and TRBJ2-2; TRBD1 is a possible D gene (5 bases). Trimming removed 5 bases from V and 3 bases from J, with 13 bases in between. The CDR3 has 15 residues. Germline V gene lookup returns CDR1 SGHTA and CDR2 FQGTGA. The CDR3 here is CASSAFDSYTGELFF. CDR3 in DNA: TGTGCCAGCAGCGCATTCGACAGCTACACCGGGGAGCTGTTTTTT.

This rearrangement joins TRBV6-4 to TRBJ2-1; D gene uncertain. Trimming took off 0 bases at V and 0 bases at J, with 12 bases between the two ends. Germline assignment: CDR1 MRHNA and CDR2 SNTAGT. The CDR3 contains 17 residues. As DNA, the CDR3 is TGTGCCAGCAGTGACTCGATAGTCCGGAGCTCCTACAATGAGCAGTTCTTC. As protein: CASSDSIVRSSYNEQFF.

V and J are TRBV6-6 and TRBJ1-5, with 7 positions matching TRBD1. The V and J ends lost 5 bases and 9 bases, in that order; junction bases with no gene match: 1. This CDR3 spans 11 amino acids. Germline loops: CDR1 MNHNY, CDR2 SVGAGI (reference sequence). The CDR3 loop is CASSNRGPQHF. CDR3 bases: TGTGCCAGCAGTAACAGGGGGCCCCAGCATTTT.

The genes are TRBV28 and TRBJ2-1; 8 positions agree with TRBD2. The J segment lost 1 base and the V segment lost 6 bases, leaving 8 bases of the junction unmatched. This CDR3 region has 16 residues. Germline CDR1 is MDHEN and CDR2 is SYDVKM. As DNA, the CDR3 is TGTGCCAGCAGCCGAGCGGGAGTGGGATCCTACAATGAGCAGTTCTTC. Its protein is CASSRAGVGSYNEQFF.

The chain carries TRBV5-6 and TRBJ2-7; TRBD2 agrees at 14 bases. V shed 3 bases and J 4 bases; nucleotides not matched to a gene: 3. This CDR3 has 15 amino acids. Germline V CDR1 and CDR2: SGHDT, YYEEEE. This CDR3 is CASSWGTSGSYEQYF. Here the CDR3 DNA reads TGTGCCAGCAGCTGGGGGACTAGCGGGAGTTACGAGCAGTACTTC.

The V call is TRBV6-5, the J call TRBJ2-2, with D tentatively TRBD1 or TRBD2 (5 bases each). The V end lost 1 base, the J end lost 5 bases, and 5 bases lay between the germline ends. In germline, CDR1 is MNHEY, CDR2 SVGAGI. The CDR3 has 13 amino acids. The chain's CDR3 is CASSYWGTGELFF. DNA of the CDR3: TGTGCCAGCAGTTACTGGGGGACCGGGGAGCTGTTTTTT.

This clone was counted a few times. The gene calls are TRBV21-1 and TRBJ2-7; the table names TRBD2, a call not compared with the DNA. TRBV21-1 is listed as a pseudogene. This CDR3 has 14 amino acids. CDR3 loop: CASSNGGYPYEQYF. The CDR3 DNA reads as TGTGCCAGCAGCAATGGAGGATATCCCTACGAGCAGTACTTC.

CDR3 sequence: CASLPGGAGKDTQYF. CDR3 DNA sequence: TGTGCCAGTCTTCCAGGGGGCGCGGGGAAAGATACGCAGTATTTT. The rearrangement links TRBV19 to TRBJ2-3; 8 bases align to TRBD1. Germline V gives CDR1 LNHDA, CDR2 SQIVND (reference sequence). With 8 bases clipped from V and 5 bases from J, the junction kept 12 bases outside the gene matches. This CDR3 is built from 15 residues.

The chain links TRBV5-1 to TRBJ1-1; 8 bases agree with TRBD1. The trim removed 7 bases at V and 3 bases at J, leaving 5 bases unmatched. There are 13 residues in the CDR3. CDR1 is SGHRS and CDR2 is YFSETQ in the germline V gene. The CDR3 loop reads CASRGQDDTEAFF. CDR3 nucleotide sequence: TGCGCCAGCCGGGGACAGGACGACACTGAAGCTTTCTTT.

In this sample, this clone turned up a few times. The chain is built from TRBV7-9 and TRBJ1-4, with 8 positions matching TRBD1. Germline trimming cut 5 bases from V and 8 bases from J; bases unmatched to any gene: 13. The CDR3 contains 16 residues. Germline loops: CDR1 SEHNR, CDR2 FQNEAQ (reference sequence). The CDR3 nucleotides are TGTGCCAGCAGCCTATCCGGCGGGACAGGAGGAGAAAAACTGTTTTTT. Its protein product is CASSLSGGTGGEKLFF.

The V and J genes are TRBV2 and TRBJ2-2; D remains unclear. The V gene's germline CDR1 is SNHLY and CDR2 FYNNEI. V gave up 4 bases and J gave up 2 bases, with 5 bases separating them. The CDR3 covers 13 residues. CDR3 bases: TGTGCCAGCAGTGGAGACAACACCGGGGAGCTGTTTTTT. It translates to CASSGDNTGELFF.

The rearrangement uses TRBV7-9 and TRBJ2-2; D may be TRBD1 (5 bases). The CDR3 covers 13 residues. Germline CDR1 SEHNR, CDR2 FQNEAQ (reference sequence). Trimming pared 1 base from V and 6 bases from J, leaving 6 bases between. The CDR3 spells CASSLVGAGELFF. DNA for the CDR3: TGTGCCAGCAGCTTAGTAGGGGCCGGGGAGCTGTTTTTT.

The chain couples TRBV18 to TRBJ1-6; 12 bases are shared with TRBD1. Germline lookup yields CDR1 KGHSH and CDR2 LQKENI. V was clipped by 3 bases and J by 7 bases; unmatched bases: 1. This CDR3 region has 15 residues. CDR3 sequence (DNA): TGTGCCAGCTCACCGGGACAGGGGGCGAATTCACCCCTCCACTTT. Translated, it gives CASSPGQGANSPLHF.

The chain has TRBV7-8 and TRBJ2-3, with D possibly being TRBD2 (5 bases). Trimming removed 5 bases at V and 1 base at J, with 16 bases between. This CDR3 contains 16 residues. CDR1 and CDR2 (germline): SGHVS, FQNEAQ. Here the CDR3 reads CASSPLLAKGTDTQYF. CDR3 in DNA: TGTGCCAGCAGCCCCCTTTTAGCGAAGGGCACAGATACGCAGTATTTT.

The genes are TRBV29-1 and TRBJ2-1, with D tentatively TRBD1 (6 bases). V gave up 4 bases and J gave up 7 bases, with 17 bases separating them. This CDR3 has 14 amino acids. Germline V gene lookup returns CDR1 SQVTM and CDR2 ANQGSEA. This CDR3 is CSVGPRDTRNEQFF. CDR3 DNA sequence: TGCAGCGTTGGGCCCAGGGACACAAGAAATGAGCAGTTCTTC.

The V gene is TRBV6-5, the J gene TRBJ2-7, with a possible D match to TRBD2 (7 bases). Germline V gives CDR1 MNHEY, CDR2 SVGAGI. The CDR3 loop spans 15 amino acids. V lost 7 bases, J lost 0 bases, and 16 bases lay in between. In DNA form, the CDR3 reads TGTGCCAGCAAGACACGCGGGGGCAGCTCCTACGAGCAGTACTTC. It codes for CASKTRGGSSYEQYF.

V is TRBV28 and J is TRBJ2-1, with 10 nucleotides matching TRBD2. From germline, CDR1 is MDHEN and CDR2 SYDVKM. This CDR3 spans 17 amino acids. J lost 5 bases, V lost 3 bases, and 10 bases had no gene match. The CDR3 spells CASSFSLAGALDNEQFF. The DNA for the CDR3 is TGTGCCAGCAGTTTCTCGCTAGCGGGAGCTTTGGACAATGAGCAGTTCTTC.